These T cell receptor beta chains were read from a single sample in a study of tumor-infiltrating lymphocytes in primary liver carcinoma. In TCRdb, the multiplex PCR reads were re-called with MiXCR into one record per CDR3 protein. The sample has fewer than 350,000 distinct CDR3 sequences; approximately 65% are singletons. Sequenced material: peripheral blood. The receptors were gathered from a man aged 35-49 years with primary liver carcinoma and hepatitis B virus infection. Both conserved end residues are part of each CDR3. D genes are given only for firm matches. Clone size is given for some rows only: seen once, a few or many times, or a class if the clone is expanded.

TRBJ2-6 | - | - | 17 | TRBV4-2 | CASSHDGGGAGANVLTF | TGTGCTAGCAGCCATGATGGAGGGGGGGCTGGGGCCAACGTCCTGACTTTC
TRBJ2-1 | TRBD2 | many | 17 | TRBV6-6 | CASSYGGELAEYNEQFF | TGTGCCAGCAGTTACGGGGGGGAACTAGCAGAGTACAATGAGCAGTTCTTC
TRBJ2-5 | TRBD2 | many | 13 | TRBV11-2 | CASSLAGWETQYF | TGTGCCAGCAGCCTAGCGGGATGGGAGACCCAGTACTTC
TRBJ2-1 | TRBD2 | - | 16 | TRBV11-2 | CGSSSGLAGRYNEQFF | TGTGGCAGCAGCTCGGGTCTAGCGGGACGATATAATGAGCAGTTCTTC
TRBJ2-7 | - | - | 12 | TRBV6-2/TRBV6-3 | CASNRINNDQYF | TGTGCCAGCAACCGAATTAACAACGATCAGTACTTC
TRBJ2-1 | TRBD2 | - | 15 | TRBV6-5 | CTSNPSGSFNNEQFF | TGTACCAGCAATCCTAGCGGGAGCTTCAACAATGAGCAGTTCTTC
TRBJ1-1 | - | once | 14 | TRBV6-1 | CARIPGPYNTEAFF | TGTGCCAGAATCCCGGGACCTTATAACACTGAAGCTTTCTTT
TRBJ2-7 | - | - | 14 | TRBV18 | CASSPGTEGYEQYF | TGTGCCAGCTCTCCCGGGACTGAAGGATACGAGCAGTACTTC
TRBJ2-7 | - | few | 15 | TRBV5-4 | CASSLEASRSYEQYF | TGTGCCAGCAGCTTGGAGGCAAGCCGTTCCTACGAGCAGTACTTC
TRBJ2-7 | - | - | 13 | TRBV18 | CASSPGQGNGQYF | TGTGCCAGCTCACCCGGGCAGGGTAACGGGCAGTACTTC
TRBJ2-3 | - | many | 15 | TRBV10-3 | CAISQTEASTDTQYF | TGTGCCATCAGTCAAACGGAGGCTAGCACAGATACGCAGTATTTT
TRBJ2-1 | TRBD2 | - | 15 | TRBV11-2 | CTSSLELAAQETKFF | TGTACCAGCAGCTTAGAACTAGCGGCACAAGAGACCAAGTTCTTC
TRBJ2-1 | - | - | 11 | TRBV11-1 | CASSSDQQQFF | TGTGCCAGCAGCTCGGACCAACAGCAGTTCTTC
TRBJ2-7 | TRBD2 | many | 16 | TRBV6-5 | CASNLFSGSLAYEQYF | TGTGCCAGCAATCTCTTTAGCGGGAGCTTAGCCTACGAGCAGTACTTC
TRBJ2-7 | TRBD2 | - | 17 | TRBV6-5 | CASTSGTSPSGRHEQYF | TGTGCCAGCACTAGTGGGACTAGCCCTTCAGGTCGGCACGAGCAGTACTTC
TRBJ1-6 | TRBD1 | - | 16 | TRBV4-1 | CSSSQLTGAKGSPLHF | TGCTCCAGCAGCCAATTGACAGGGGCCAAGGGTTCACCCCTCCACTTT
TRBJ2-5 | - | - | 15 | TRBV1 | CTISQDGRGILAQYF | -
TRBJ2-3 | TRBD2 | few | 16 | TRBV6-1 | CASSALSGGPGDTQYF | TGTGCCAGCAGTGCTCTTTCGGGAGGGCCTGGAGATACGCAGTATTTT
TRBJ2-3 | - | once | 15 | TRBV12-3/TRBV12-4 | CASSFGRLTTDTQYF | TGTGCCAGCAGTTTCGGACGGCTAACCACAGATACGCAGTATTTT
TRBJ2-2 | TRBD2 | many | 14 | TRBV5-4 | CASNLAGVTGELFF | TGTGCCAGCAACCTAGCGGGAGTCACTGGGGAGCTGTTTTTT
TRBJ2-3 | - | - | 11 | TRBV10-2 | CASRHTDTQYF | TGCGCCAGCAGACACACGGATACGCAGTATTTT
TRBJ2-3 | TRBD1 | - | 15 | TRBV5-1 | CASSNGQGAIDTQYF | TGCGCCAGCAGCAATGGACAGGGGGCGATAGATACGCAGTATTTT
TRBJ2-1 | - | - | 14 | TRBV5-4 | CASSPETSHNEQFF | TGTGCCAGCAGTCCCGAGACTAGTCATAATGAGCAGTTCTTC
TRBJ1-3 | - | many | 14 | TRBV12-3/TRBV12-4 | CASSDGRKGDTIYF | TGTGCCAGCAGTGATGGGAGAAAAGGGGACACCATATATTTT
TRBJ2-1 | TRBD2 | - | 16 | TRBV11-2 | CASSPPGLADYDGQFF | TGTGCCAGCAGCCCCCCGGGACTAGCGGATTACGATGGGCAGTTCTTC
TRBJ2-1 | - | - | 15 | TRBV11-3 | CASSRSVPLSNEQFF | TGTGCCAGCAGCCGCAGTGTCCCCCTGAGTAATGAGCAGTTCTTT
TRBJ2-7 | TRBD1 | few | 11 | TRBV30 | CACQGAYEQYF | TGTGCCTGTCAGGGGGCCTACGAGCAGTACTTC
TRBJ2-7 | - | - | 13 | TRBV11-2 | CASRLGGGYEQYF | TGTGCCAGCAGATTAGGGGGGGGCTACGAACAGTACTTC
TRBJ2-7 | - | many | 14 | TRBV12-3/TRBV12-4 | CASGAGGSSYEQYF | TGTGCCAGCGGGGCTGGCGGCTCCTCCTACGAGCAGTACTTC
TRBJ2-7 | TRBD1 | few | 14 | TRBV24-1 | CATNTGTGPYEQYF | TGTGCTACCAACACCGGGACAGGGCCCTACGAGCAGTACTTC
TRBJ2-1 | TRBD1 | many | 15 | TRBV11-2 | CASSSPGQVYSEQFF | TGTGCCAGCAGCTCCCCGGGACAGGTCTACAGTGAGCAGTTCTTC
TRBJ1-4 | TRBD1 | - | 15 | TRBV10-3 | CAIGWGQDWNEKLFF | TGTGCCATCGGATGGGGACAGGATTGGAATGAAAAACTGTTTTTT
TRBJ1-5 | - | many | 15 | TRBV6-2/TRBV6-3 | CASTNPGLGNQPQHF | TGTGCCAGCACCAATCCAGGGTTAGGCAATCAGCCCCAGCATTTT
TRBJ2-7 | TRBD1 | - | 12 | TRBV13 | CASIPPQGWQYF | TGTGCCAGTATCCCACCACAGGGGTGGCAGTACTTC
TRBJ1-6 | - | many | 14 | TRBV12-3/TRBV12-4 | CASSSGTYNSPLHF | TGTGCCAGCAGTTCCGGGACTTATAATTCACCCCTCCACTTT
TRBJ2-3 | - | - | 13 | TRBV11-2 | CVSSRGATDTQYF | TGTGTCAGCAGCCGGGGGGCCACAGATACGCAGTATTTT
TRBJ1-1 | - | few | 13 | TRBV28 | CASSYKWDTEAFF | TGTGCCAGCAGTTACAAATGGGACACTGAAGCTTTCTTT
TRBJ2-7 | TRBD2 | once | 17 | TRBV11-2 | CASMYWTSGTSSYEQYF | TGTGCCAGCATGTATTGGACTAGCGGGACGAGCTCCTACGAGCAGTACTTC
TRBJ1-5 | - | - | 14 | TRBV30 | CAWSKGASHQPQHF | TGTGCCTGGAGTAAAGGGGCATCCCATCAGCCCCAGCATTTT
TRBJ2-1 | - | - | 16 | TRBV7-8 | CASSTLPHGSYNEQFF | TGTGCCAGCAGCACGCTGCCTCATGGCTCCTACAATGAGCAGTTCTTC
TRBJ2-1 | - | - | 12 | TRBV28 | CASSLQAKQQFF | TGTGCCAGCAGTTTACAAGCCAAGCAGCAGTTCTTC
TRBJ2-3 | - | - | 14 | TRBV11-2 | CASAGNWGSDTQYF | TGTGCCAGCGCAGGGAACTGGGGCTCAGATACGCAGTATTTT
TRBJ2-1 | TRBD1 | - | 16 | TRBV11-2 | CASSLVSGQGNNVQFF | TGTGCCAGCAGCTTGGTGTCCGGACAGGGGAACAATGTGCAGTTCTTC
TRBJ2-5 | - | few | 13 | TRBV7-9 | CASLGRDQETQYF | TGTGCCAGCTTGGGTCGGGACCAAGAGACCCAGTACTTC